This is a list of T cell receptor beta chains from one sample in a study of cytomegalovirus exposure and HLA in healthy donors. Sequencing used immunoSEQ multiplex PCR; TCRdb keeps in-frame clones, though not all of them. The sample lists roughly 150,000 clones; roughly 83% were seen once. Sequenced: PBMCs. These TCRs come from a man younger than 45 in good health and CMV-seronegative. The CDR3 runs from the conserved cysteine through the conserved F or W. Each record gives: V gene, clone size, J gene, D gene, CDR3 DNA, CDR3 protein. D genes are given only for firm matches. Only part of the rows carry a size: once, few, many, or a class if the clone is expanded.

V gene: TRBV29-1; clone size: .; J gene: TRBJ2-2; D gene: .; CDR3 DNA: TGCAGCGTTGCGGGGACGAACACCGGGGAGCTGTTTTTT; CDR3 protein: CSVAGTNTGELFF
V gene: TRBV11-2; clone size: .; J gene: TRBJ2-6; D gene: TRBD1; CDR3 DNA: TGTGCCAGCAGCCAGGGGGTGCACGGGGCCAACGTCCTGACTTTC; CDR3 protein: CASSQGVHGANVLTF
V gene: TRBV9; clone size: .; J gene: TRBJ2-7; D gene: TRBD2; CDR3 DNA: TGTGCCAGCAGCCCTATAGCGGGGGTTACCTACGAGCAGTACTTC; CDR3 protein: CASSPIAGVTYEQYF
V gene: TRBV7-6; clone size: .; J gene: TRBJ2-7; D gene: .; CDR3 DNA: TGTGCCAGCAGTTCACGCCAGGGGTTCAAAAACGAGCAGTACTTC; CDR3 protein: CASSSRQGFKNEQYF
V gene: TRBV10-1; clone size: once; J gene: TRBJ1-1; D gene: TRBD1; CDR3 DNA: TGCGCCAGCAGTTTGGGACAGGCCCCCACTGAAGCTTTCTTT; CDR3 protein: CASSLGQAPTEAFF
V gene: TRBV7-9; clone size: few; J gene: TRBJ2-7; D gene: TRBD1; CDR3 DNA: TGTGCCAGCAGCTCGGGACAGTACTACGAGCAGTACTTC; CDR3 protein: CASSSGQYYEQYF
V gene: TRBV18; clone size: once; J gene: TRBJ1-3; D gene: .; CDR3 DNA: TGTGCCAGCTCACCTCTGGCAGGGGCTGGAAACACCATATATTTT; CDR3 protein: CASSPLAGAGNTIYF
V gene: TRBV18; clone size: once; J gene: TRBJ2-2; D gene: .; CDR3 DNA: TGTGCCAGCTCACGGGCACTGGCGAACACCGGGGAGCTGTTTTTT; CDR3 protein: CASSRALANTGELFF
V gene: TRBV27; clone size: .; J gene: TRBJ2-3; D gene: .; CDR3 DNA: TGTGCCAGCAGTTCGCCCACTAGAGGTACGCAGTATTTT; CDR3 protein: CASSSPTRGTQYF
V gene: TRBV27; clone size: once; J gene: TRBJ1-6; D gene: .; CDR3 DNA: TGTGCCAGCAGTTCCCTCGGTTCACCCCTCCACTTT; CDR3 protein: CASSSLGSPLHF
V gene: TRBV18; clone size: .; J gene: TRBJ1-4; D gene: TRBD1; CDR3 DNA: TGTGCCAGCTCACCTAGGACAGGAGGATCGGAAAAACTGTTTTTT; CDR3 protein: CASSPRTGGSEKLFF
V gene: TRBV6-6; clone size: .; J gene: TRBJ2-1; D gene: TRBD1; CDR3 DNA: TGTGCCAGCAGTTACGACAGGGCCCTGAATGAGCAGTTCTTC; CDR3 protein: CASSYDRALNEQFF
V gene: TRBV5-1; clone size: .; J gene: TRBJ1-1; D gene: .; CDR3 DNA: TGCGCCAGCAGTCCACAGGGAAACGGGAACACTGAAGCTTTCTTT; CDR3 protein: CASSPQGNGNTEAFF
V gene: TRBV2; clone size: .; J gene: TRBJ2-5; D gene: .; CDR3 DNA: TGTGCCAGTTATTCGGAGACCCAGTACTTC; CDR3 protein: CASYSETQYF
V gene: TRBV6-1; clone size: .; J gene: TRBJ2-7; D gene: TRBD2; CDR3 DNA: TGTGCCAGCAGTGAACCACGGAGTCGGGGCGGGGGGCAGTACTTC; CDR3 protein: CASSEPRSRGGGQYF